The rows below give T cell receptor beta chains drawn from one sample of a study of blood T cell repertoires in COVID-19. The table came from immunoSEQ multiplex PCR; TCRdb's copy has only in-frame clones and leaves some out. The table lists around 72,000 clones, 88% of them singletons. Specimen: peripheral blood. The source is a man in his fifties with acute or convalescent COVID-19. Each CDR3 is given with its conserved first and last residue. Each record gives: clone size, V gene, J gene, D gene, CDR3 DNA, CDR3 protein. D genes are given only for firm matches. Rows may omit the clone size; those that give it use once, few, many or a size class.

abundance: few
v_gene: TRBV7-9
j_gene: TRBJ1-2
d_gene: TRBD1
CDR3nt: TGTGCCAGCAGCTTAGGGGGGACAGTTCGGGGCTACACCTTC
CDR3aa: CASSLGGTVRGYTF

abundance: .
v_gene: TRBV5-3
j_gene: TRBJ1-1
d_gene: .
CDR3nt: TGTGCCAGAAGCCCACGTCCTCTCACGGACACTGAAGCTTTCTTT
CDR3aa: CARSPRPLTDTEAFF

abundance: few
v_gene: TRBV18
j_gene: TRBJ1-4
d_gene: .
CDR3nt: TGTGCCAGCTCACCGGCAGGTCAGGAAAAACTGTTTTTT
CDR3aa: CASSPAGQEKLFF

abundance: .
v_gene: TRBV18
j_gene: TRBJ2-7
d_gene: .
CDR3nt: TGTGCCAGCTCACCACCGGCGCGACTCCGAGAGCAGTACTTC
CDR3aa: CASSPPARLREQYF

abundance: .
v_gene: TRBV6-5
j_gene: TRBJ2-3
d_gene: .
CDR3nt: TGTGCCAGCAGAACACCCTCCACAGATACGCAGTATTTT
CDR3aa: CASRTPSTDTQYF

abundance: .
v_gene: TRBV9
j_gene: TRBJ2-2
d_gene: .
CDR3nt: TGTGCCAGCAGCGTAGTATCGTACACCGGGGAGCTGTTTTTT
CDR3aa: CASSVVSYTGELFF

abundance: .
v_gene: TRBV11-2
j_gene: TRBJ1-6
d_gene: TRBD1
CDR3nt: TGTGCCAGCAGCCAAGGGACAGGGGGATCACCCCTCCACTTT
CDR3aa: CASSQGTGGSPLHF

abundance: few
v_gene: TRBV10-3
j_gene: TRBJ1-1
d_gene: .
CDR3nt: TGTGCCATCAGTGAGATAGGCAGAGACATAGAAGCTTTCTTT
CDR3aa: CAISEIGRDIEAFF

abundance: .
v_gene: TRBV25-1
j_gene: TRBJ1-1
d_gene: TRBD1
CDR3nt: TGTGCCAGCAGTTCCCGGGACAGACTGAACACTGAAGCTTTCTTT
CDR3aa: CASSSRDRLNTEAFF

abundance: .
v_gene: TRBV5-1
j_gene: TRBJ1-1
d_gene: .
CDR3nt: TGCGCCAGCAGCGTCCAGGGGATGAACACTGAAGCTTTCTTT
CDR3aa: CASSVQGMNTEAFF

abundance: .
v_gene: TRBV5-4
j_gene: TRBJ2-5
d_gene: TRBD1
CDR3nt: TGTGCCAGCAGCCCGGGGACAGGGAAACAAGAGACCCAGTACTTC
CDR3aa: CASSPGTGKQETQYF

abundance: .
v_gene: TRBV30
j_gene: TRBJ2-2
d_gene: TRBD1
CDR3nt: TGTGCCTGCAGCCCACAGGGGCACGGGGAGCTGTTTTTT
CDR3aa: CACSPQGHGELFF

abundance: .
v_gene: TRBV2
j_gene: TRBJ1-4
d_gene: .
CDR3nt: TGTGCCAGCAGAACTGTTTCAACTAATGAAAAACTGTTTTTT
CDR3aa: CASRTVSTNEKLFF

abundance: .
v_gene: TRBV9
j_gene: TRBJ2-5
d_gene: .
CDR3nt: TGTGCCAGCAGCGCGTGGGGCGCGGTGGAGACCCAGTACTTC
CDR3aa: CASSAWGAVETQYF

abundance: .
v_gene: TRBV19
j_gene: TRBJ1-5
d_gene: .
CDR3nt: TGTGCCAGTAGGAAACGGGCAGGAGGCGGGAATCAGCCCCAGCATTTT
CDR3aa: CASRKRAGGGNQPQHF

abundance: .
v_gene: TRBV4-1
j_gene: TRBJ2-7
d_gene: .
CDR3nt: TGCGCCAGCAGCCAAGAGGGGGCCCCTGGATACGAGCAGTACTTC
CDR3aa: CASSQEGAPGYEQYF

abundance: .
v_gene: TRBV29-1
j_gene: TRBJ1-2
d_gene: TRBD1
CDR3nt: TGCAGCGCTGGGACAGACTATGGCTACACCTTC
CDR3aa: CSAGTDYGYTF

abundance: .
v_gene: TRBV5-5
j_gene: TRBJ2-2
d_gene: TRBD1
CDR3nt: TGTGCCAGCAGCACGGACAGGGGGCTCTCCGGGGAGCTGTTTTTT
CDR3aa: CASSTDRGLSGELFF

abundance: .
v_gene: TRBV11-2
j_gene: TRBJ2-1
d_gene: TRBD1
CDR3nt: TGTGCCAGCAGCTCGGGACAGGGGGTTGGTTTCTATGAGCAGTTCTTC
CDR3aa: CASSSGQGVGFYEQFF

abundance: .
v_gene: TRBV9
j_gene: TRBJ2-6
d_gene: .
CDR3nt: TGTGCCAGCAGCGTAGCCGGGACATTTGGGGCCAACGTCCTGACTTTC
CDR3aa: CASSVAGTFGANVLTF

abundance: .
v_gene: TRBV9
j_gene: TRBJ1-6
d_gene: .
CDR3nt: TGTGCCAGCAGCGTAGGTCACGGTAATTCACCCCTCCACTTT
CDR3aa: CASSVGHGNSPLHF

abundance: .
v_gene: TRBV9
j_gene: TRBJ2-3
d_gene: TRBD2
CDR3nt: TGTGCCAGCAGCGTAGTTGCGGGGGGATACACAGATACGCAGTATTTT
CDR3aa: CASSVVAGGYTDTQYF

abundance: .
v_gene: TRBV9
j_gene: TRBJ2-3
d_gene: .
CDR3nt: TGTGCCAGCAGCGTAGACGGACAGAGCACAGATACGCAGTATTTT
CDR3aa: CASSVDGQSTDTQYF

abundance: .
v_gene: TRBV5-1
j_gene: TRBJ1-2
d_gene: TRBD1
CDR3nt: TGCGCCAGCAGCGGTACAGGGGGCGAAAGGCTAAACACCTTC
CDR3aa: CASSGTGGERLNTF

abundance: .
v_gene: TRBV2
j_gene: TRBJ2-7
d_gene: TRBD2
CDR3nt: TGTGCCAGCAGCGAATCCCCGGGGGGCGAGCAGTACTTC
CDR3aa: CASSESPGGEQYF

abundance: .
v_gene: TRBV21-1
j_gene: TRBJ2-5
d_gene: .
CDR3nt: TGTGCCAGCAGCAAAAGGGAGACTAGCGGGGAAGCCAGGACGCAAGAGACCCAGTACTTC
CDR3aa: CASSKRETSGEARTQETQYF

abundance: .
v_gene: TRBV6-1
j_gene: TRBJ1-1
d_gene: TRBD1
CDR3nt: TGTGCCAGCAGTGAAGCGCTTTGGGACAGGGAGGAAGCTTTCTTT
CDR3aa: CASSEALWDREEAFF

abundance: .
v_gene: TRBV29-1
j_gene: TRBJ1-1
d_gene: .
CDR3nt: TGCAGCGTTGGCGGCCGGGGGGCGGGGGCTGAAGCTTTCTTT
CDR3aa: CSVGGRGAGAEAFF